Shown below are 3 T cell receptor beta chains from a single sample sequenced in a study of cytomegalovirus exposure and HLA in healthy donors (dated by TCRdb to about 2017). The library came from the immunoSEQ multiplex PCR assay. The multiplex PCR relied on a mix of 60 forward primers for TCR Vbeta segments and 13 reverse primers for TCR Jbeta segments. TCRdb holds this immuneACCESS table with in-frame rearrangements only. Some clones are missing; in checked studies, unresolved V genes explain under half, and the rest has no known cause. Present in this sample are about 160,000 clones, roughly 79% of which were seen just once. The ten biggest clones cover 1.3% of the sample. Sequenced sample: PBMCs. These receptors all come from a woman between 50 and 59 years old in good health and CMV-seronegative.

In DNA, the CDR3 is TGTGCCAGCAGCAAATTCGGGGGGCTGCTAAACTATGGCTACACCTTC. Its protein is CASSKFGGLLNYGYTF. The chain couples TRBV5-4 to TRBJ1-2, with a weak D call TRBD1 (6 bases). Trimming cost V 4 bases and J 2 bases, with 18 bases left between them. CDR3 length equals 16 residues. Germline V gives CDR1 SGHNT, CDR2 YYREEE (reference sequence). Together with reference TRBV5-4 and TRBJ1-2, the CDR3 gives the full variable domain: ETGVTQSPTHLIKTRGQQVTLRCSSQSGHNTVSWYQQALGQGPQFIFQYYREEENGRGNFPPRFSGLQFPNYSSELNVNALELDDSALYLCASSKFGGLLNYGYTFGSGTRLTVV.

This chain joins TRBV7-9 and TRBJ1-1, with a possible D match to TRBD1 (6 bases). Trimming cost V 5 bases and J 4 bases, with 20 bases left between them. The germline V gene encodes CDR1 SEHNR and CDR2 FQNEAQ (reference sequence). The CDR3 has 16 amino acids. CDR3 amino acids: CASSPGQPTVGTEAFF. Here the CDR3 DNA reads TGTGCCAGCAGCCCCGGACAGCCCACCGTGGGCACTGAAGCTTTCTTT. Supplemented by reference TRBV7-9 and TRBJ1-1, the full variable domain reads DTGVSQNPRHKITKRGQNVTFRCDPISEHNRLYWYRQTLGQGPEFLTYFQNEAQLEKSRLLSDRFSAERPKGSFSTLEIQRTEQGDSAMYLCASSPGQPTVGTEAFFGQGTRLTVV.

The chain uses TRBV19 and TRBJ1-2; 8 nucleotides align to TRBD1. V shed 7 bases and J 3 bases; nucleotides not matched to a gene: 7. Germline CDR1 reads LNHDA; CDR2 reads SQIVND (reference sequence). The CDR3 totals 14 residues. The CDR3 protein is CASTKTGADYGYTF. Here the CDR3 DNA reads TGTGCCAGTACAAAGACAGGGGCTGACTATGGCTACACCTTC.